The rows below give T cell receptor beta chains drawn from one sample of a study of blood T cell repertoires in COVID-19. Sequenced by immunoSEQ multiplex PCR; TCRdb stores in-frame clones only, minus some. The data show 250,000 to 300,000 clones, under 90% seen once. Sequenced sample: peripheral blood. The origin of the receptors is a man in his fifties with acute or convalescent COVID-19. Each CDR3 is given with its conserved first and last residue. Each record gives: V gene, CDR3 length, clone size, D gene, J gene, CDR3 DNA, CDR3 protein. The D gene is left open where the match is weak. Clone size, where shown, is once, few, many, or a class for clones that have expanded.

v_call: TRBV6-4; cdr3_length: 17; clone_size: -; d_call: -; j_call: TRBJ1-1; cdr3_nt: TGTGCCAGCCCCCGGGGGGGGCCGTTCCGGAGATGCACTGAAGCTTTCTTT; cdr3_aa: CASPRGGPFRRCTEAFF
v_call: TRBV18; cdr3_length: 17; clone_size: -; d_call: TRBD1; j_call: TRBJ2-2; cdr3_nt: TGTGCCAGCTCAGGTCAGGGGGCAGCCATGAACACCGGGGAGCTGTTTTTT; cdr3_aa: CASSGQGAAMNTGELFF
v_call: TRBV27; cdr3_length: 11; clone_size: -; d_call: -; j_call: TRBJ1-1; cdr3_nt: TGTGCCAGCAGTTTTGGAGCTGAAGCTTTCTTT; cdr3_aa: CASSFGAEAFF
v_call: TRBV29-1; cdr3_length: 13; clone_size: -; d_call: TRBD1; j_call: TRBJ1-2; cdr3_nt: TGCAGCGTTGGGCAAACAGGGGCGGATGGCTACACCTTC; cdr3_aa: CSVGQTGADGYTF
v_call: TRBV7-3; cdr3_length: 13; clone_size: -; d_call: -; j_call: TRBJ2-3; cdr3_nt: TGTGCCAGCAGCTTGAGGCCCACAGATACGCAGTATTTT; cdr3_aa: CASSLRPTDTQYF
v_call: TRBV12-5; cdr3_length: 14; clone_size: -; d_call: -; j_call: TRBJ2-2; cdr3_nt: TGTGCTAGTGGTTTACAACCGAACACCGGGGAGCTGTTTTTT; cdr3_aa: CASGLQPNTGELFF
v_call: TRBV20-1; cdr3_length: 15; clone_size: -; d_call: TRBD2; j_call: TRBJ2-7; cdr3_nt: TGCAGTGCTGGTGATCTAGCGGGGGGGCCCTACGAGCAGTACTTC; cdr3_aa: CSAGDLAGGPYEQYF
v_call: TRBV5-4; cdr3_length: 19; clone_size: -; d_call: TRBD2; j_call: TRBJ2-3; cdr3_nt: TGTGCCAGCAGCTCACCAGGGACAGGGGGACTAGCGGGGTCCGATACGCAGTATTTT; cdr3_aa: CASSSPGTGGLAGSDTQYF
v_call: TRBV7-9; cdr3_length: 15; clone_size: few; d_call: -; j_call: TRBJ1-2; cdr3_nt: TGTGCCAGCAGCAGGGGAGGCCAGGGCCTAATCGGCTACACCTTC; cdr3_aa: CASSRGGQGLIGYTF
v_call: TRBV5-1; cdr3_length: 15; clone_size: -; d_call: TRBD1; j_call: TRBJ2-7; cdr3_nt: TGCGCCAGCAGCCCCGGACAGGGGGGAGGGTACGAGCAGTACTTC; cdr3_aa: CASSPGQGGGYEQYF
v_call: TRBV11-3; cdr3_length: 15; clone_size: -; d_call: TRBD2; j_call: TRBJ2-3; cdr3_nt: TGTGCCAGCAGCCTCGGGGAGGGCATGGGAGATACGCAGTATTTT; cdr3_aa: CASSLGEGMGDTQYF
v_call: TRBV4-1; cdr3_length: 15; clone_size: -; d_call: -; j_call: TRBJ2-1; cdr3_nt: TGCGCCAGCAGCCAAAACTATATGGTCCACAATGAGCAGTTCTTC; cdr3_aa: CASSQNYMVHNEQFF
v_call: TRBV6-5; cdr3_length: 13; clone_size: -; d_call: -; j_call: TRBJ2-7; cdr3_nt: TGTGCCAGCAGCCCCGGGGGATCCTACGAGCAGTACTTC; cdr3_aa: CASSPGGSYEQYF
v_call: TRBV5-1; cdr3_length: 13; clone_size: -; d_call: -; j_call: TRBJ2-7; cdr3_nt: TGCGCCAGCGGAGCGGGTAACTCCTACGAGCAGTACTTC; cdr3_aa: CASGAGNSYEQYF
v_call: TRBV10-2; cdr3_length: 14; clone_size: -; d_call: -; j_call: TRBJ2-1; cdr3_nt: TGCGCCAGCAGTGAGACAGCCTCCTACAATGAGCAGTTCTTC; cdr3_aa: CASSETASYNEQFF
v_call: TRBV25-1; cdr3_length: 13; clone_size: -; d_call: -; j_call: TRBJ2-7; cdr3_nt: TGTGCCAGCAGTGATTTGGCAGTCTACGAGCAGTACTTC; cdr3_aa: CASSDLAVYEQYF
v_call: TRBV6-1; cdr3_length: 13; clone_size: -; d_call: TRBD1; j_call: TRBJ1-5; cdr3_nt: TGTGCCAGCAGGGAAGACAGGGTCCAGCCCCAGCATTTT; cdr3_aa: CASREDRVQPQHF
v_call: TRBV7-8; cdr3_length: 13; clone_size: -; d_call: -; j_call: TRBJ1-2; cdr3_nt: TGTGCCAGCAGCCGTACAGGGAACTATGGCTACACCTTC; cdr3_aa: CASSRTGNYGYTF
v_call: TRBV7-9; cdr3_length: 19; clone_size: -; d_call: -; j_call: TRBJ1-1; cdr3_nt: TGTGCCAGCAGCCGTTTATTCTTATTTGGGGAGGACATGAACACTGAAGCTTTCTTT; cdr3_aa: CASSRLFLFGEDMNTEAFF
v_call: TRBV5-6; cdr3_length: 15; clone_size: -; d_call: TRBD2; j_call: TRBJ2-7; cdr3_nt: TGTGCCAGCAGCTTAGGGGTAGCGGGAACCTACGAGCAGTACTTC; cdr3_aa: CASSLGVAGTYEQYF
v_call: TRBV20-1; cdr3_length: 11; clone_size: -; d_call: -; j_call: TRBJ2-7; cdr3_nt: TGCAGTGCTGAGTGGAGGGGCGAGCAGTACTTC; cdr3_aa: CSAEWRGEQYF
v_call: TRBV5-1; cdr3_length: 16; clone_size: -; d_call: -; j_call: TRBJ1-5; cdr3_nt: TGCGCCAGCAGCCCATGGGGACAAGATAGCAATCAGCCCCAGCATTTT; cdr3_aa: CASSPWGQDSNQPQHF
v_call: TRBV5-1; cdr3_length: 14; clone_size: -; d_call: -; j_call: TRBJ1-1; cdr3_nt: TGCGCCAGCAGCTTGGAACGCGGGAGCACTGAAGCTTTCTTT; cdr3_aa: CASSLERGSTEAFF
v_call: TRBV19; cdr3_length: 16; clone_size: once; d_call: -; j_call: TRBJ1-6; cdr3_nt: TGTGCCAGTAGTATGTCCGGGGTTGGCTATAATTCACCCCTCCACTTT; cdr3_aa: CASSMSGVGYNSPLHF
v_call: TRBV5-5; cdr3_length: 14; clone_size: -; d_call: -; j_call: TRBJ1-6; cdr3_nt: TGTGCCAGCAGCCAGGGGAGTGGTTTTTCACCCCTCCACTTT; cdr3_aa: CASSQGSGFSPLHF
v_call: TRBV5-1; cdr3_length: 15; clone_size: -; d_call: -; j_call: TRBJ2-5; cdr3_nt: TGCGCCAGCAGCTTGGCCCAACACCTCCAAGAGACCCAGTACTTC; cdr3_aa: CASSLAQHLQETQYF
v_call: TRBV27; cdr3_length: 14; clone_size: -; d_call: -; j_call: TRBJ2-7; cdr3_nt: TGTGCCAGCAGACCCAGGGAACCCTCCTACGAGCAGTACTTC; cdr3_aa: CASRPREPSYEQYF
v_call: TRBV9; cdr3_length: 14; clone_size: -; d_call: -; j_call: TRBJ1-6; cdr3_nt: TGTGCCAGCAGCGTGGACAGCTATAATTCACCCCTCCACTTT; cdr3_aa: CASSVDSYNSPLHF
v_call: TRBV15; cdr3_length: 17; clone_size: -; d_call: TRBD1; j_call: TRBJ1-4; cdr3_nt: TGTGCCACCAGCAGGCCCTCATCAGGGGGAGCTAATGAAAAACTGTTTTTT; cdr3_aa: CATSRPSSGGANEKLFF
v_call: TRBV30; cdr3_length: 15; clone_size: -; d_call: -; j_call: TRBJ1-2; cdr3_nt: TGTGCCTGGAGTCTCCGACATGGAGGTAGCTATGGCTACACCTTC; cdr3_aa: CAWSLRHGGSYGYTF
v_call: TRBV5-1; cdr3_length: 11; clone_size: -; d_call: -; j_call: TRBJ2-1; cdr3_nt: TGCGCCAGCAAAGCCGACAATGAGCAGTTCTTC; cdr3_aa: CASKADNEQFF
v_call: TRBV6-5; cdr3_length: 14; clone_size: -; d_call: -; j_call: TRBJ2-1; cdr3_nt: TGTGCCACCACCAGACATACCTCCTACAATGAGCAGTTCTTC; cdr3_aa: CATTRHTSYNEQFF
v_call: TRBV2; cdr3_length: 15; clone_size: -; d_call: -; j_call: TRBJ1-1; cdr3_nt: TGTGCCAGCAGTCTGGCAGGGCTTGGGAACACTGAAGCTTTCTTT; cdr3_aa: CASSLAGLGNTEAFF
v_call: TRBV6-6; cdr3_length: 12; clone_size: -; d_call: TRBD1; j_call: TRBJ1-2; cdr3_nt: TGTGCCAGCAGTTGGACAGGGGAAGGCTACACCTTC; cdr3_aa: CASSWTGEGYTF
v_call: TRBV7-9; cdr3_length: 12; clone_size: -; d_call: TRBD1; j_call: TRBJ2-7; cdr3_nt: TGTGCCAGCAGCTTTAACAGGGGGTGGCAGTACTTC; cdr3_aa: CASSFNRGWQYF
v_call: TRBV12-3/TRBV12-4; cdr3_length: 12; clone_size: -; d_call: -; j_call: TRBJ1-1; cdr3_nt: TGTGCCAGCAGTTTAGGGTCCGGGGGAGCTTTCTTT; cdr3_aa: CASSLGSGGAFF
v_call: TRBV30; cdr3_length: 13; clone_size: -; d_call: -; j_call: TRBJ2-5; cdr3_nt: TGTGCCTGGAGTGTGGCGGGGGCGGAGACCCAGTACTTC; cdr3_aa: CAWSVAGAETQYF
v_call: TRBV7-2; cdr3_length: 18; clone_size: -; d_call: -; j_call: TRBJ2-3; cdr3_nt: TGTGCCAGCAGCTCCCCAGGGGGCTGGCTAGCGGGCACAGATACGCAGTATTTT; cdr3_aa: CASSSPGGWLAGTDTQYF
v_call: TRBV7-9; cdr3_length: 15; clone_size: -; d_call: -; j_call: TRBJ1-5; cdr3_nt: TGTGCCAGCAGCTTAGCGGGGGCAGCGAATCAGCCCCAGCATTTT; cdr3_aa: CASSLAGAANQPQHF
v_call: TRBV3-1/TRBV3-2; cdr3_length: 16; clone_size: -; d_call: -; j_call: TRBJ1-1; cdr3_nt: TGTGCCAGCAGCCCTATAACAACAGGCTTTGTAGGTGAAGCTTTCTTT; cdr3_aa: CASSPITTGFVGEAFF
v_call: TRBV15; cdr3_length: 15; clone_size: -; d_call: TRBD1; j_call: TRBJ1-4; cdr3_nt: TGTGCCACCAGCCCCCGGGGGACAGGGAACGAAAAACTGTTTTTT; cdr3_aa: CATSPRGTGNEKLFF
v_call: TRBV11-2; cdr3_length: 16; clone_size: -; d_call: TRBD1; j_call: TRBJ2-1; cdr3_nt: TGTGCCAGCAGCTTAGGCGCAGGGGGCTCCTACAATGAGCAGTTCTTC; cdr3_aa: CASSLGAGGSYNEQFF
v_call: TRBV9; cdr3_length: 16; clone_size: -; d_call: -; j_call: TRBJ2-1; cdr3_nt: TGTGCCAGCAGCCGAGGGATCTCCCGCGGGGAGGATGAGCAGTTCTTC; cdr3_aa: CASSRGISRGEDEQFF
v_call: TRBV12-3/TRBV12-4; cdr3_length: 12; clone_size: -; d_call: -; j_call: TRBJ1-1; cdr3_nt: TGTGCCAGCAGTTTATGGAGGGAAGGGGCTTTCTTT; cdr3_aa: CASSLWREGAFF
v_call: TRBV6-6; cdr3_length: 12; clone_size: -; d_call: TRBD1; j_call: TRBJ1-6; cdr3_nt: TGTGCCAGCAAGACAGGGAATTCACCCCTCCACTTT; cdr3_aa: CASKTGNSPLHF
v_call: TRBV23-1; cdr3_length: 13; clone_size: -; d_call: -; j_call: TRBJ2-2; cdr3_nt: TGCGCCAGCAGTCTCAGGGAAGGCGGGGAGCTGTTTTTT; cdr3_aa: CASSLREGGELFF
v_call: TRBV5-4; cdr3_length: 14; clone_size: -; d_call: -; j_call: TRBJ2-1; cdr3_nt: TGTGCCAGCAGCTTAGGACACCCGAGCAATGAGCAGTTCTTC; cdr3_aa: CASSLGHPSNEQFF
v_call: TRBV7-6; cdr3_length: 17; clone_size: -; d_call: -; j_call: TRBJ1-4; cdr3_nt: TGTGCCAGCAGCTTAATGTGGGGGCCCCCAACTAATGAAAAACTGTTTTTT; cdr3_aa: CASSLMWGPPTNEKLFF
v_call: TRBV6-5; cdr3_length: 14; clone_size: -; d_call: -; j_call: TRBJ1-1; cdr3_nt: TGTGCCAGCAGTTACGAACAGTCTAACACTGAAGCTTTCTTT; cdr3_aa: CASSYEQSNTEAFF
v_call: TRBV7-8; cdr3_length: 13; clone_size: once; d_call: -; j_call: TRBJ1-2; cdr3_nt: TGTGCCAGCAGCGACGTCAGGGTCGGTGGCTACACCTTC; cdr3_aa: CASSDVRVGGYTF